What follows are 8 T cell receptor beta chains derived from one specimen sequenced in a study of CD4+ T cells in melanoma. Assay used: immunoSEQ multiplex PCR; TCRdb lists only in-frame clones, some missing. The sample records tens of thousands of clones, around four fifths being singletons. The source of these receptors is a human donor with melanoma.

The J gene is TRBJ1-1, the V gene TRBV5-1; D possibly corresponds to TRBD1 (5 bases). From germline, CDR1 is SGHRS and CDR2 YFSETQ. The CDR3 totals 14 residues. V was clipped by 0 bases and J by 5 bases, with 11 bases between them. The CDR3 DNA sequence: TGCGCCAGCAGCTTGGGGGGCGTAGGGACTGAAGCTTTCTTT. Its translation is CASSLGGVGTEAFF.

The chain couples TRBV6-5 to TRBJ2-7, with TRBD1 as a possible D gene (6 bases). The CDR3 spans 12 residues. CDR1 and CDR2 (germline): MNHEY, SVGAGI. V gave up 6 bases and J gave up 3 bases, with 9 bases separating them. CDR3 nucleotides: TGTGCCAGCAGCTCGGACAGCTACGAGCAGTACTTC. Its protein product is CASSSDSYEQYF.

The gene calls are TRBV2 and TRBJ1-5, with 11 bases matching TRBD1. V shed 8 bases, J shed 6 bases, and the junction held 12 bases outside the gene matches. This CDR3 region has 16 residues. Germline CDR1 and CDR2: SNHLY and FYNNEI. The CDR3 spells CASGDRGRGSGQPQHF. The CDR3 nucleotides read TGTGCCAGCGGGGACAGGGGGAGGGGGTCGGGTCAGCCCCAGCATTTT.

V and J are TRBV27 and TRBJ2-1; the D is unclear. V gave up 4 bases and J gave up 2 bases, with 9 bases separating them. Germline loops: CDR1 MNHEY, CDR2 SMNVEV (reference sequence). There are 14 residues in the CDR3. CDR3: CASSSPSAYNEQFF. CDR3 DNA sequence: TGTGCCAGCAGTTCACCCTCCGCCTACAATGAGCAGTTCTTC.

This clone was counted only a few times. The V and J genes are TRBV15 and TRBJ1-2, with a possible D match to TRBD1 (5 bases). CDR3 length equals 14 residues. The germline gives CDR1 LNHNV, CDR2 YYDKDF (reference sequence). Trimming removed 0 bases from V and 5 bases from J, with 10 bases in between. This chain's CDR3 is CATSRETGSYGYTF. The CDR3 DNA reads TGTGCCACCAGCAGAGAAACAGGATCGTATGGCTACACCTTC.

This clone was observed once. V usage is TRBV5-1 and J usage is TRBJ2-3; 11 bases align to TRBD2. Germline CDR1 SGHRS, CDR2 YFSETQ. V gave up 4 bases and J gave up 2 bases; unmatched junction bases: 9. The CDR3 has 17 amino acids. The CDR3 nucleotides read TGCGCCAGCAGCCCCATTCTGACTAGCGGGAACACAGATACGCAGTATTTT. It is translated as CASSPILTSGNTDTQYF.

The chain employs TRBV5-4 and TRBJ2-1; TRBD1 matches 7 bases. The CDR3 runs to 13 residues. Trimming took 0 bases from V and 8 from J; bases not matched to a gene: 2. In germline, CDR1 is SGHNT, CDR2 YYREEE (reference sequence). The CDR3 is CASSLVTGDEQFF. CDR3 in DNA: TGTGCCAGCAGCTTGGTTACAGGGGATGAGCAGTTCTTC.

This clone was seen a single time. V and J are TRBV10-3 and TRBJ1-5; 7 nucleotides agree with TRBD1. This CDR3 comprises 14 residues. Trimming removed 4 bases from V and 3 bases from J; junction bases left unmatched: 3. The germline V gene encodes CDR1 ENHRY and CDR2 SYGVKD. In DNA, the CDR3 is TGTGCCATCAGTGCAGGGGGATTCAATCAGCCCCAGCATTTT. Its translation: CAISAGGFNQPQHF.